This T cell receptor (beta chain) stems from a study of blood T cell repertoires in COVID-19. The protocol was immunoSEQ multiplex PCR, while the TCRdb copy is restricted to in-frame clones and leaves out a portion. The table has nearly 350,000 clones, around 91% seen once. CDR3 size: 15 residues. The junction had 4 bases not matched to a gene; V was cut back by 5 bases and J by 0 bases. Germline V gene sequence: CDR1 LNHDA, CDR2 SQIVND (reference sequence). The V gene is TRBV19, the J gene TRBJ1-5; TRBD1 agrees at 7 bases. Sequenced input: peripheral blood. This TCR was sampled from a woman between 18 and 29 years old who had recovered from COVID-19. The CDR3 nucleotides are TGTGCCAGTAGTGAAGGGGGCGGTAGCAATCAGCCCCAGCATTTT. Its translation: CASSEGGGSNQPQHF. The full variable domain, rest sourced from reference TRBV19 and TRBJ1-5, is DGGITQSPKYLFRKEGQNVTLSCEQNLNHDAMYWYRQDPGQGLRLIYYSQIVNDFQKGDIAEGYSVSREKKESFPLTVTSAQKNPTAFYLCASSEGGGSNQPQHFGDGTRLSIL.